This entry lists 12 T cell receptor beta chains sequenced from one sample in a study of T cell responses to AZD1222 COVID-19 vaccine. Profiling relied on immunoSEQ multiplex PCR, and the TCRdb table lists in-frame clones only, not all of them. The data contain around 84,000 clones, roughly 87% of them seen just once; the ten biggest clones take up under 7%. Sequencing was performed on peripheral blood, taken on day 0 of AZD1222 vaccination. All receptors derive from an adult in good health.

The V gene is TRBV28, the J gene TRBJ2-7, with 11 bases identical to TRBD2. Germline trimming cut 5 bases from V and 1 base from J; bases unmatched to any gene: 7. There are 16 residues in the CDR3. Germline assignment: CDR1 MDHEN and CDR2 SYDVKM. The CDR3 DNA sequence: TGTGCCAGCAGTCCTCATAGCGGGAGGGCGTCCTACGAGCAGTACTTC. Its protein product is CASSPHSGRASYEQYF.

The chain uses TRBV28 and TRBJ1-2, with 8 bases matching TRBD1. Trimming removed 8 bases from V and 6 bases from J; junction bases left unmatched: 8. The CDR3 has 13 amino acids. Germline values: CDR1 MDHEN, CDR2 SYDVKM. The CDR3 reads CASWTDRGNGYTF. CDR3 nucleotide sequence: TGTGCCAGCTGGACCGACAGGGGAAATGGCTACACCTTC.

The chain uses TRBV6-4 and TRBJ1-5; D gene uncertain. V lost 6 bases, J lost 6 bases, and 12 bases lay in between. The CDR3 loop spans 13 amino acids. Germline assignment: CDR1 MRHNA and CDR2 SNTAGT. CDR3 coding DNA: TGTGCCAGCAGCGCTCTAGCGGGTCAGCCCCAGCATTTT. Its translation: CASSALAGQPQHF.

This clone has just a few counts. This chain joins TRBV28 and TRBJ1-5; no firm D call. The CDR3 totals 15 residues. Trimming pared 8 bases from V and 5 bases from J, leaving 19 bases between. Germline V gene lookup returns CDR1 MDHEN and CDR2 SYDVKM. In DNA form, the CDR3 reads TGTGCCAGCCGGTTTATATGGGAAGTGGATCAGCCCCAGCATTTT. Translated: CASRFIWEVDQPQHF. Full variable domain (missing parts from reference TRBV28 and TRBJ1-5): DVKVTQSSRYLVKRTGEKVFLECVQDMDHENMFWYRQDPGLGLRLIYFSYDVKMKEKGDIPEGYSVSREKKERFSLILESASTNQTSMYLCASRFIWEVDQPQHFGDGTRLSIL.

J is TRBJ2-7 and V is TRBV18; the D gene could be TRBD1 or TRBD2 (5 bases each). Germline CDR1 is KGHSH and CDR2 is LQKENI. The CDR3 consists of 13 residues. V was trimmed by 6 bases and J by 3 bases, leaving 12 bases between them. The CDR3 nucleotides are TGTGCCAGCTCTCCCGGGACCAACTACGAGCAGTACTTC. It specifies CASSPGTNYEQYF.

The rearrangement joins TRBV11-2 to TRBJ2-1, with 10 positions matching TRBD2. The CDR3 is made up of 19 amino acids. CDR1 and CDR2 from the germline V gene are SGHAT and FQNNGV. Trimming cost V 1 base and J 0 bases; bases outside gene matches: 9. CDR3 DNA sequence: TGTGCCAGCAGCTTAGGCCTAGCGGGAGCCCCGAGCTCCTACAATGAGCAGTTCTTC. Protein product: CASSLGLAGAPSSYNEQFF.

This sequence joins TRBV5-1 and TRBJ2-5; weak D call: TRBD1 (5 bases). The CDR3 runs 14 residues. Trimming removed 0 bases at V and 5 bases at J, with 11 bases between. CDR1 and CDR2 (germline): SGHRS, YFSETQ. CDR3 in DNA: TGCGCCAGCAGCTTGGGGGGCCCCCGCGAGACCCAGTACTTC. Translation gives CASSLGGPRETQYF.

This chain uses TRBV7-2 with TRBJ2-1; 10 bases are a match to TRBD2. This CDR3 comprises 19 residues. J gave up 2 bases and V 1 base, and 11 bases lay outside the gene matches. Germline loops: CDR1 SGHTA, CDR2 FQGNSA. The CDR3 nucleotides read TGTGCCAGCAGCTTAGAGTTCACGGGTAGCGGGAGGCCCTACAATGAGCAGTTCTTC. It encodes CASSLEFTGSGRPYNEQFF. Variable domain in full (rest from reference TRBV7-2 and TRBJ2-1): GAGVSQSPSNKVTEKGKDVELRCDPISGHTALYWYRQSLGQGLEFLIYFQGNSAPDKSGLPSDRFSAERTGGSVSTLTIQRTQQEDSAVYLCASSLEFTGSGRPYNEQFFGPGTRLTVL.

The chain uses TRBV7-8 and TRBJ2-3, with D unresolved. Trimming shortened V by 6 bases and J by 2 bases, and 3 bases separated the two germline ends. The CDR3 is 11 amino acids. Germline assignment: CDR1 SGHVS and CDR2 FQNEAQ. As DNA, the CDR3 is TGTGCCAGCAGATACACAGATACGCAGTATTTT. Translation gives CASRYTDTQYF.

The chain couples TRBV24-1 to TRBJ2-1; D possibly corresponds to TRBD2 (5 bases). Germline lookup yields CDR1 KGHDR and CDR2 SFDVKD. The CDR3 runs 16 residues. V was clipped by 4 bases and J by 1 base, with 13 bases between them. CDR3 region: CATSETRTESYNEQFF. As DNA, the CDR3 is TGTGCCACCAGTGAAACCCGGACTGAGTCCTACAATGAGCAGTTCTTC.

This clone came up a few times. The chain uses TRBV30 and TRBJ1-3; D not resolved. This CDR3 has 12 residues. V gave up 3 bases and J gave up 0 bases, with 3 bases separating them. The germline V gene encodes CDR1 GTSNPN and CDR2 SVGIG (reference sequence). The chain's CDR3 is CAWRVSGNTIYF. The CDR3 region has the DNA TGTGCCTGGAGGGTCTCTGGAAACACCATATATTTT.

A single count supports this clone. The chain links TRBV3-1 (or the pseudogene TRBV3-2) to TRBJ2-1; 14 bases are shared with TRBD2. Trimming cost V 4 bases and J 9 bases; bases outside gene matches: 8. The germline V gene encodes CDR1 LGHDT and CDR2 YNNKEL (reference sequence). This CDR3 spans 16 amino acids. The CDR3 spells CASSRLAGGPQGEQFF. CDR3 sequence (DNA): TGTGCCAGCAGCCGACTAGCGGGAGGGCCTCAAGGTGAGCAGTTCTTC.